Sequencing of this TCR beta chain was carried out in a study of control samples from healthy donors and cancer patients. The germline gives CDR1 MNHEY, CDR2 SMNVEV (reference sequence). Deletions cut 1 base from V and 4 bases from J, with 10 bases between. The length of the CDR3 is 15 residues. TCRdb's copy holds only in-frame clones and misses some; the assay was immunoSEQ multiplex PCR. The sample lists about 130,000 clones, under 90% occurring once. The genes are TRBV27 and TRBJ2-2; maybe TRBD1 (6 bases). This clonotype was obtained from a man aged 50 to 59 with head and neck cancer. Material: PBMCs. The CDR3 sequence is CASSLWGQGTGELFF. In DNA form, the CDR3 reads TGTGCCAGCAGTTTATGGGGGCAGGGCACCGGGGAGCTGTTTTTT.